This T cell receptor (beta chain) was obtained from a study of PD-1 blockade in mismatch repair-deficient tumors. Study information: Patients had roughly twelve mismatch repair-deficient cancer types, all previously treated and progressing.

The method was immunoSEQ multiplex PCR; TCRdb's version includes in-frame clones alone and lacks a portion of them. The repertoire holds around 120,000 clones, roughly nine tenths seen once, with roughly 13% in the top ten. Every patient had mismatch repair deficiency by PCR or immunohistochemistry. The TCR-sequenced patients were a few responders to pembrolizumab. Study findings and constraints: Rapid post-treatment expansion, then contraction, generally preceding radiologic response, marked tumor-resident clones.

With 1 base clipped from V and 0 bases from J, the junction kept 8 bases outside the gene matches. CDR3 size: 18 residues. Germline V gene lookup returns CDR1 SEHNR and CDR2 FQNEAQ (reference sequence). Concerning this clone: Its target is not known.

The source of this sequence is an adult with mismatch repair-deficient cancer. Specimen: peripheral blood, collected 44 weeks after starting pembrolizumab. The chain has TRBV7-9 and TRBJ2-2; 7 nucleotides line up with TRBD1. CDR3 amino acids: CASSLGPGQPPNTGELFF. The CDR3 DNA follows: TGTGCCAGCAGCTTAGGCCCGGGACAGCCTCCGAACACCGGGGAGCTGTTTTTT.